The clone carrying this T cell receptor (beta chain) came up many times. Per germline, CDR1 SGHTA and CDR2 FQGTGA. V lost 6 bases to trimming and J lost 2 bases, with 9 bases between them. The CDR3 has 13 residues. The entry originates in a study of T cells after yellow fever vaccination. Universal primer sites and UMIs were introduced during 5'RACE template-switching synthesis of TCR cDNA. TCRdb re-called the 5' RACE reads through MiXCR, storing one row per CDR3 protein. This table holds a few hundred thousand distinct CDR3 sequences, about 3.7% found once. The clonotype comes from a man aged 18 to 30 who received the YFV17D yellow fever vaccine. The chain combines TRBV7-3 with TRBJ2-3; D call uncertain. The sample was PBMCs, taken 15 days after the yellow fever booster vaccination. This CDR3 reads CASRPENTDTQYF. The CDR3, as DNA: TGTGCCAGCAGGCCAGAGAACACAGATACGCAGTATTTT.